The 25 T cell receptor beta chains reported below all come from one sample, sequenced in a study of CD8+ T cells in alopecia areata. RNA was extracted and reverse transcribed into cDNA as the sequencing template. The repertoire was sequenced with immunoSEQ multiplex PCR; TCRdb's copy has only in-frame clones and lacks some. The data contain roughly 120,000 clones, about 61% of them singletons. Described treatment: oral pan-JAK inhibitor, 5-10 mg twice daily. Sequenced here: CD8+ T cells sorted from blood, sampled at week 4, from a patient treated with tofacitinib. These receptors were collected from a human donor with alopecia areata.

The rearrangement uses TRBV7-2 and TRBJ2-7; 14 bases map to TRBD2. Germline lookup yields CDR1 SGHTA and CDR2 FQGNSA. After removal of 5 bases from V and 3 bases from J, the junction contained 6 bases not matched to a gene. CDR3 length equals 16 residues. The CDR3 sequence is CASSIGLAGGVYEQYF. The DNA for the CDR3 is TGTGCCAGCAGCATCGGACTAGCGGGGGGTGTCTACGAGCAGTACTTC.

The rearrangement links TRBV4-1 to TRBJ1-6; 7 bases agree with TRBD1. V was pared by 4 bases and J by 6 bases, with 9 bases of the junction left unmatched. Germline values: CDR1 MGHRA, CDR2 YSYEKL. The CDR3 totals 16 residues. The CDR3 DNA is TGCGCCAGCAGCCCCGAACCGGGACAGTTTAATTCACCCCTCCACTTT. Protein: CASSPEPGQFNSPLHF.

The chain links TRBV30 to TRBJ2-3, with 10 nucleotides matching TRBD2. Losses at the gene ends were 1 base for V and 3 bases for J; bases not matched to a gene: 1. CDR3 length equals 14 residues. Germline V gives CDR1 GTSNPN, CDR2 SVGIG (reference sequence). The chain's CDR3 is CAWSGTSGTDTQYF. CDR3 coding DNA: TGTGCCTGGAGTGGGACTAGCGGAACAGATACGCAGTATTTT.

This clone appeared once. The V gene is TRBV10-3, the J gene TRBJ1-2; no clear D. There are 16 residues in the CDR3. Germline CDR1 is ENHRY and CDR2 is SYGVKD. The V gene lost 0 bases and the J gene lost 0 bases, with 11 bases spanning the gap. The DNA of the CDR3 is TGTGCCATCAGTGAGTCGCCCACAGATGCTAACTATGGCTACACCTTC. This codes for CAISESPTDANYGYTF.

This clone was recorded a few times. This chain links TRBV7-2 with TRBJ2-3, with D unclear. Germline CDR1 is SGHTA and CDR2 is FQGNSA. V was shortened by 0 bases and J by 1 base, with 8 bases between the two germline ends. CDR3 length equals 15 residues. The CDR3 loop reads CASSLAALGTDTQYF. The DNA for the CDR3 is TGTGCCAGCAGCTTAGCGGCGCTGGGCACAGATACGCAGTATTTT.

This chain connects TRBV7-9 to TRBJ2-5; 7 bases align to TRBD2. The CDR3 extends over 17 amino acids. J lost 5 bases, V lost 4 bases, and 16 bases had no gene match. Germline assignment: CDR1 SEHNR and CDR2 FQNEAQ (reference sequence). This CDR3 is CASSSYRDYERWETQYF. The CDR3 region has the DNA TGTGCCAGCAGCTCCTACCGGGACTACGAACGATGGGAGACCCAGTACTTC.

This chain links TRBV29-1 with TRBJ2-7; 7 bases are shared with TRBD2. CDR3 size: 15 residues. The V segment lost 0 bases and the J segment 3 bases; nucleotides outside the gene matches: 8. CDR1 and CDR2 (germline): SQVTM, ANQGSEA. CDR3 coding DNA: TGCAGCGTTGAAGACGGATCCGGGGGGAACTACGAGCAGTACTTC. Residues: CSVEDGSGGNYEQYF.

This clone was found a few times. The J gene is TRBJ2-1, the V gene TRBV7-8; D remains unclear. The CDR3 length is 12 residues. The germline V gene has CDR1 SGHVS and CDR2 FQNEAQ. Deletions cut 3 bases from V and 8 bases from J, with 8 bases between. The CDR3 loop reads CASSFPLHEQFF. CDR3 DNA sequence: TGTGCCAGCAGCTTCCCGCTTCATGAGCAGTTCTTC.

This clone was detected only a few times. The chain links TRBV4-1 to TRBJ2-7; 7 bases are a match to TRBD2. The trim removed 1 base at V and 3 bases at J, leaving 6 bases unmatched. The CDR3 runs to 15 residues. Germline loops: CDR1 MGHRA, CDR2 YSYEKL. The DNA for the CDR3 is TGCGCCAGCAGCCAAGTGGGGGGGTACATCTACGAGCAGTACTTC. Protein sequence: CASSQVGGYIYEQYF.

CDR3 amino acids: CAWSDSGYTEAFF. In DNA, the CDR3 is TGTGCCTGGAGTGACTCAGGGTACACTGAAGCTTTCTTT. This sequence joins TRBV30 and TRBJ1-1; weak D call: TRBD1 (5 bases). The germline V and J ends were trimmed by 1 base and 3 bases, with 9 bases remaining between them. The CDR3 is 13 amino acids. In germline, CDR1 is GTSNPN, CDR2 SVGIG (reference sequence).

The genes are TRBV30 and TRBJ2-1, with D perhaps TRBD1 (5 bases). Germline V gene data show CDR1 as GTSNPN and CDR2 as SVGIG (reference sequence). Trimming stripped 2 bases from V and 6 bases from J, with 8 bases between. This CDR3 comprises 12 residues. CDR3 nucleotides: TGTGCCTGGAGTATGGGGCCCAATGAGCAGTTCTTC. It codes for CAWSMGPNEQFF.

The J gene is TRBJ1-2, the V gene TRBV7-9, with D tentatively TRBD1 (5 bases). V was trimmed by 1 base and J by 8 bases, leaving 20 bases between them. This CDR3 has 16 residues. Germline CDR1 is SEHNR and CDR2 is FQNEAQ (reference sequence). DNA of the CDR3: TGTGCCAGCAGCTTAGTGGGAGGGGAAGGATTAAGCGGCTACACCTTC. Its protein is CASSLVGGEGLSGYTF.

The chain recombines TRBV7-9 with TRBJ1-3; D unresolved. Looked up from germline, CDR1 is SEHNR and CDR2 is FQNEAQ (reference sequence). This CDR3 is built from 16 residues. With 5 bases removed from V and 2 bases from J, the gap between germline ends came to 16 bases. In DNA, the CDR3 is TGTGCCAGCAGCGACCAATCATGCACCCCTGGAAACACCATATATTTT. Its translation: CASSDQSCTPGNTIYF.

This chain uses TRBV13 with TRBJ2-3; D tentatively reads TRBD1 or TRBD2 (5 bases each). CDR1 and CDR2 from the germline V gene are PRHDT and FYEKMQ (reference sequence). V shed 5 bases and J shed 4 bases, with 22 bases lying between them. This CDR3 spans 17 amino acids. The CDR3 DNA sequence: TGTGCCAGCAGCCCGAGTGATCAGGGTGGGGGTGCAGATACGCAGTATTTT. It is translated as CASSPSDQGGGADTQYF.

This clone was recorded only once. The chain couples TRBV7-9 to TRBJ2-3, with D unresolved. Trimming removed 2 bases at V and 5 bases at J, with 8 bases between. Germline values: CDR1 SEHNR, CDR2 FQNEAQ (reference sequence). CDR3 length: 13 amino acids. In DNA form, the CDR3 reads TGTGCCAGCAGCTTAAACCGTCAAGATACGCAGTATTTT. Its protein product is CASSLNRQDTQYF.

The chain joins TRBV11-2 to TRBJ2-3; D gene uncertain. Germline values: CDR1 SGHAT, CDR2 FQNNGV. The CDR3 spans 13 residues. V was shortened by 4 bases and J by 2 bases, with 7 bases between the two germline ends. The CDR3 DNA is TGTGCCAGCAGCTCCCCGCTCACAGATACGCAGTATTTT. Its protein is CASSSPLTDTQYF.

This clone was observed a few times. V and J are TRBV29-1 and TRBJ1-4, with a weak D call TRBD1 (5 bases). Trimming took off 0 bases at V and 5 bases at J, with 13 bases between the two ends. Germline-derived CDR1 and CDR2 are SQVTM and ANQGSEA. The CDR3 length is 15 residues. CDR3 amino acids: CSVEETGGLNEKLFF. The CDR3 DNA reads as TGCAGCGTTGAAGAGACGGGGGGTTTGAATGAAAAACTGTTTTTT.

This clone was observed once. The J gene is TRBJ1-2, the V gene TRBV30; 8 bases line up with TRBD1. The junction had 7 bases not matched to a gene; V was cut back by 8 bases and J by 8 bases. Germline CDR1 and CDR2: GTSNPN and SVGIG (reference sequence). This CDR3 has 11 residues. CDR3 protein: CALGQGRGYTF. The CDR3 coding sequence is TGTGCCCTCGGACAGGGTCGGGGCTACACCTTC.

This clone was picked up a small number of times. The chain couples TRBV30 to TRBJ1-6; D is undetermined. CDR1 and CDR2 from the germline V gene are GTSNPN and SVGIG (reference sequence). The V end was cut by 2 bases, the J end by 7 bases, with 12 bases between. This CDR3 contains 14 residues. CDR3 sequence: CAWSIGVGNSPLHF. The CDR3 DNA sequence: TGTGCCTGGAGTATTGGGGTTGGCAATTCACCCCTCCACTTT.

This rearrangement joins TRBV30 to TRBJ2-7; TRBD1 is a possible D gene (6 bases). Germline values: CDR1 GTSNPN, CDR2 SVGIG (reference sequence). V was trimmed by 4 bases and J by 0 bases, leaving 10 bases between them. This CDR3 has 13 amino acids. For the CDR3, the DNA is TGTGCCTGGACCAGGGGTAGCTCCTACGAGCAGTACTTC. Its protein is CAWTRGSSYEQYF. Full variable domain (outside the CDR3, taken from reference TRBV30 and TRBJ2-7): SQTIHQWPATLVQPVGSPLSLECTVEGTSNPNLYWYRQAAGRGLQLLFYSVGIGQISSEVPQNLSASRPQDRQFILSSKKLLLSDSGFYLCAWTRGSSYEQYFGPGTRLTVT.

Only a few counts were recorded for this clone. J is TRBJ2-2 and V is TRBV29-1, with D possibly called TRBD1 or TRBD2 (5 bases each). The length of the CDR3 is 13 residues. Looked up from germline, CDR1 is SQVTM and CDR2 is ANQGSEA. Trimming removed 7 bases from V and 0 bases from J, with 9 bases in between. CDR3 bases: TGCAGCGCGCTGGGGGCGAACACCGGGGAGCTGTTTTTT. Amino acids: CSALGANTGELFF.

V and J are TRBV27 and TRBJ2-7, with D perhaps assigned TRBD1 or TRBD2 (6 bases each). With 11 bases removed from V and 3 bases from J, the gap between germline ends came to 17 bases. Germline V lookup: CDR1 MNHEY, CDR2 SMNVEV (reference sequence). CDR3 size: 13 residues. CDR3 loop: CASAWRDNYEQYF. CDR3 DNA sequence: TGTGCCTCGGCCTGGCGGGACAACTACGAGCAGTACTTC.

This clone was seen a single time. The chain recombines TRBV30 with TRBJ2-7; D remains ambiguous. This CDR3 is built from 13 residues. Germline loops: CDR1 GTSNPN, CDR2 SVGIG (reference sequence). V gave up 1 base and J gave up 0 bases, with 7 bases separating them. The CDR3, as DNA: TGTGCCTGGAGTGATGGTAGCTCCTACGAGCAGTACTTC. Translation gives CAWSDGSSYEQYF.

This rearrangement joins TRBV30 to TRBJ2-1; 13 nucleotides agree with TRBD2. The V gene's germline CDR1 is GTSNPN and CDR2 SVGIG (reference sequence). Trimming removed 7 bases from V and 8 bases from J; junction bases left unmatched: 5. The CDR3 runs 13 residues. CDR3 region: CASTSGGADEQFF. The CDR3 region has the DNA TGTGCCTCAACTAGCGGGGGGGCTGATGAGCAGTTCTTC.

The CDR3 reads CASSEIPERETSTDTQYF. For the CDR3, the DNA is TGTGCCAGCAGCGAAATCCCGGAAAGGGAGACTAGCACAGATACGCAGTATTTT. This chain links TRBV9 with TRBJ2-3; a weak D match, TRBD2 (5 bases). The CDR3 length is 18 residues. V was shortened by 3 bases and J by 0 bases, with 20 bases between the two germline ends. Germline CDR1 SGDLS, CDR2 YYNGEE.